This T cell receptor beta chain was obtained from a study of cytomegalovirus exposure and HLA in healthy donors. The wider study: Most genotyped donors, 65% to 90% of 398, had Caucasian-associated genetic ancestry. Study-level findings and limits: In a later analysis, parvovirus B19, influenza, CMV and Epstein-Barr virus appeared linked to several top co-occurrence clusters.

Regarding this clone: The antigen remains unidentified.

The PCR was carried out with 60 Vbeta primers and 13 Jbeta primers. Sequenced by immunoSEQ multiplex PCR; TCRdb stores in-frame clones only, minus some. The sample records about 190,000 clones, approximately 80% being singletons. Trimming stripped 5 bases from V and 3 bases from J, with 13 bases between. The germline V gene encodes CDR1 SGHTA and CDR2 FQGNSA. The CDR3 consists of 14 residues. Each donor's status was that of a healthy bone marrow donor. The study sampled nominally healthy donors, though unrecorded immune exposures were likely. The sequence was obtained from a male donor in good health and CMV-seronegative. The specimen was PBMCs. The V call is TRBV7-2, the J call TRBJ1-2; D may be TRBD1 (5 bases). CDR3 loop: CASSRSDSHYGYTF. DNA for the CDR3: TGTGCCAGCAGCCGATCAGACAGCCACTATGGCTACACCTTC.